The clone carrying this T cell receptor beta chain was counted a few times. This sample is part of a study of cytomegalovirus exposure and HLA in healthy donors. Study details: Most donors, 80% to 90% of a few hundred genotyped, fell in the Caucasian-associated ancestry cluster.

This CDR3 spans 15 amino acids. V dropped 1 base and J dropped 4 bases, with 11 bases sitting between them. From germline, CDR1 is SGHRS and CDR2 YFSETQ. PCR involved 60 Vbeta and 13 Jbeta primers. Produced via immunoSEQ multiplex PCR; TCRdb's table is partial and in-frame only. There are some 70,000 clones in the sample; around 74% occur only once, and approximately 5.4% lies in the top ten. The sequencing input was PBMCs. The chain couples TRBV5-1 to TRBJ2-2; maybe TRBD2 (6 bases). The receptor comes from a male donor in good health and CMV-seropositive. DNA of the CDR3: TGCGCCAGCAGCTTGAATTTCGGGGGCACCGGGGAGCTGTTTTTT. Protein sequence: CASSLNFGGTGELFF.